This T cell receptor beta chain was identified in a study of T cell responses to AZD1222 COVID-19 vaccine. CDR3 length: 15 amino acids. The germline CDR1 and CDR2 sequences are SQVTM and ANQGSEA. Trimming pared 3 bases from V and 0 bases from J, leaving 12 bases between. Method: immunoSEQ multiplex PCR; TCRdb's copy keeps in-frame clones and lacks some. The repertoire holds 60,000 to 100,000 clones, with about 90% as singletons. The TCR sequence derives from an adult in good health. The chain employs TRBV29-1 and TRBJ2-1; D gene ambiguous. Sequencing was performed on peripheral blood, taken on day 0 of AZD1222 vaccination. The CDR3 reads CSVEGSPSSYNEQFF. DNA of the CDR3: TGCAGCGTTGAGGGCAGCCCAAGCTCCTACAATGAGCAGTTCTTC.